One and the same sample provided the 9 T cell receptor beta chains below, sequenced in a study of cytomegalovirus exposure and HLA in healthy donors. PCR amplification relied on 60 Vbeta primers (plus 13 Jbeta primers). Measured with immunoSEQ multiplex PCR; TCRdb has only the in-frame clones, and not every one. Its listing shows around 130,000 clones. Sequencing was carried out using PBMCs. These receptors came from a woman aged 40 to 50 in good health and CMV-seronegative.

The chain joins TRBV5-4 to TRBJ2-1; TRBD2 agrees at 9 bases. Germline assignment: CDR1 SGHNT and CDR2 YYREEE (reference sequence). V lost 1 base, J lost 9 bases, and 8 bases stayed unmatched. The CDR3 sequence is 15 residues long. The chain's CDR3 is CASSLMAGGPGEQFF. The CDR3 nucleotides are TGTGCCAGCAGCTTGATGGCGGGGGGGCCAGGTGAGCAGTTCTTC.

The genes are TRBV7-3 and TRBJ2-5, with 8 nucleotides matching TRBD2. The CDR3 has 14 amino acids. CDR1 is SGHTA, CDR2 FQGTGA, per germline. The ends lost 5 bases at V and 9 bases at J; junction bases unmatched: 11. For the CDR3, the DNA is TGTGCCAGCAGCCCTGGGGCGGGGGGCGGGGCCCAGTACTTC. Protein product: CASSPGAGGGAQYF.

This chain connects TRBV7-9 to TRBJ1-2, with 7 bases fitting TRBD1. Germline values: CDR1 SEHNR, CDR2 FQNEAQ (reference sequence). The CDR3 extends over 15 amino acids. Losses at the gene ends were 4 bases for V and 4 bases for J; bases not matched to a gene: 9. This CDR3 is CASSYGTAGVYGYTF. The CDR3 nucleotides read TGTGCCAGCAGCTACGGGACAGCTGGAGTCTATGGCTACACCTTC.

This chain connects TRBV6-5 to TRBJ1-2, with TRBD1 matching 8 bases. This CDR3 is 15 amino acids long. Trimming removed 4 bases from V and 3 bases from J; junction bases left unmatched: 7. Looked up from germline, CDR1 is MNHEY and CDR2 is SVGAGI. For the CDR3, the DNA is TGTGCCAGCAGTTCCGCCGGGACAGGTGACTATGGCTACACCTTC. This sequence encodes CASSSAGTGDYGYTF.

The rearrangement links TRBV7-3 to TRBJ2-3, with D maybe TRBD2 (5 bases). The CDR3 totals 16 residues. V was cut by 5 bases and J by 4 bases, with 19 bases left in between. The germline gives CDR1 SGHTA, CDR2 FQGTGA. The CDR3 is CASSLIGSGGSDTQYF. In nucleotides, the CDR3 is TGTGCCAGCAGCCTGATAGGGTCAGGAGGCTCAGATACGCAGTATTTT.

The chain carries TRBV7-9 and TRBJ2-5; 8 bases are a match to TRBD1. Germline CDR1 is SEHNR and CDR2 is FQNEAQ (reference sequence). V lost 4 bases and J lost 7; bases outside the gene matches: 8. The CDR3 has 14 residues. The CDR3 nucleotides read TGTGCCAGCAGCTCGATAGGACAGGGAAGGACCCAGTACTTC. Translation gives CASSSIGQGRTQYF.

The rearrangement uses TRBV4-1 and TRBJ2-4, with D perhaps matching TRBD1 (6 bases). CDR1 is MGHRA, CDR2 YSYEKL, per germline. Trimming removed 1 base from V and 9 bases from J, with 13 bases in between. CDR3 length equals 14 residues. CDR3 loop: CASSQARGPTIQYF. CDR3 nucleotide sequence: TGCGCCAGCAGCCAAGCCAGGGGCCCAACCATTCAGTACTTC.

The chain combines TRBV29-1 with TRBJ2-4; D is ambiguous. The germline gives CDR1 SQVTM, CDR2 ANQGSEA. This CDR3 is built from 12 residues. V lost 4 bases and J 5 bases, leaving 9 bases between the germline ends. In DNA, the CDR3 is TGCAGCGTTGGTGGTGCGGAAAACATTCAGTACTTC. Amino acid sequence: CSVGGAENIQYF.

The chain employs TRBV13 and TRBJ1-4, with unresolved D. This CDR3 is 15 amino acids long. Trimming pared 6 bases from V and 2 bases from J, leaving 13 bases between. Germline assignment: CDR1 PRHDT and CDR2 FYEKMQ (reference sequence). CDR3 residues: CASRRGRGTNEKLFF. DNA of the CDR3: TGTGCCAGCAGACGAGGACGGGGTACTAATGAAAAACTGTTTTTT.